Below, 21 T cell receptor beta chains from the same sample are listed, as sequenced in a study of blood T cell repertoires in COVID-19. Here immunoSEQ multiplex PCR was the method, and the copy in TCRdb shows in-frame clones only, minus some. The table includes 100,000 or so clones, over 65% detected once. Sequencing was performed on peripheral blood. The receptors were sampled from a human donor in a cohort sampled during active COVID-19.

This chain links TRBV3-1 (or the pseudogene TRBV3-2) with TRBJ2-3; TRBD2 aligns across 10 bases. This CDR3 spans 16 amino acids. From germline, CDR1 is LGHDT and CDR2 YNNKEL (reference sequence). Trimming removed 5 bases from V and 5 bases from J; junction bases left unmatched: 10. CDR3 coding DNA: TGTGCCAGCAGCTTCACTTGGACTAGCGGAAGAGATACGCAGTATTTT. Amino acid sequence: CASSFTWTSGRDTQYF.

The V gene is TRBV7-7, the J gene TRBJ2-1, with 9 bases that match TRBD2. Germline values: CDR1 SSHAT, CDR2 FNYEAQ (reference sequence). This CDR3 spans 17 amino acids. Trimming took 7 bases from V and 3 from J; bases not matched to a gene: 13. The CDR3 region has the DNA TGTGCCAGCACCTGTAGGAGGACAGCGGGGGGCTACAATGAGCAGTTCTTC. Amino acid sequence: CASTCRRTAGGYNEQFF.

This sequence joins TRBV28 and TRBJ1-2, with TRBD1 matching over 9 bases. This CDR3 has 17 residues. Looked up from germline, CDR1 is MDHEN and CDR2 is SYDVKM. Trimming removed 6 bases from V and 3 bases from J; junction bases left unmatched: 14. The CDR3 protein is CASSRPLGGQGDYGYTF. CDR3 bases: TGTGCCAGCAGCCGACCCCTCGGGGGACAGGGCGACTATGGCTACACCTTC.

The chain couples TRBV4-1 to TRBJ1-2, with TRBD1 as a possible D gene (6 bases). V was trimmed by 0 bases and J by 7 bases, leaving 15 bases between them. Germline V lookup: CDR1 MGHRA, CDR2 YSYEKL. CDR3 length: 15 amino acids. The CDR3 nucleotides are TGCGCCAGCAGCCAAGAAGACTTAGCAGGGGTTGGCTACACCTTC. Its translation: CASSQEDLAGVGYTF.

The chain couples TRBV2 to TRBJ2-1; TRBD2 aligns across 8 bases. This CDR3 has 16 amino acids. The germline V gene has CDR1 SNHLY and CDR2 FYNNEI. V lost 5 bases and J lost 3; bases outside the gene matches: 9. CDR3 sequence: CASSTTSALLYNEQFF. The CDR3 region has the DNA TGTGCCAGCAGTACGACTAGCGCGCTTCTCTACAATGAGCAGTTCTTC.

CDR3 region: CASSLPQAGYGYTF. CDR3 DNA sequence: TGTGCCAGCAGCTTGCCGCAAGCCGGGTATGGCTACACCTTC. The chain links TRBV5-4 to TRBJ1-2, with D unresolved. V was shortened by 1 base and J by 5 bases, with 12 bases between the two germline ends. CDR3 length: 14 residues. CDR1 and CDR2 from the germline V gene are SGHNT and YYREEE (reference sequence).

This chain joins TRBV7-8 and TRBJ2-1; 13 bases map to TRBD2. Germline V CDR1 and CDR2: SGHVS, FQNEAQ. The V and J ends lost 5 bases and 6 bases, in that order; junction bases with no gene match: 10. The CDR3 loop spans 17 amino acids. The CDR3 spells CASSISRLAGGGNEQFF. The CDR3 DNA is TGTGCCAGCAGCATTAGTAGACTAGCGGGAGGAGGCAATGAGCAGTTCTTC. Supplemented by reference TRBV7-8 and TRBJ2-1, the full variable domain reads GAGVSQSPRYKVAKRGQDVALRCDPISGHVSLFWYQQALGQGPEFLTYFQNEAQLDKSGLPSDRFFAERPEGSVSTLKIQRTQQEDSAVYLCASSISRLAGGGNEQFFGPGTRLTVL.

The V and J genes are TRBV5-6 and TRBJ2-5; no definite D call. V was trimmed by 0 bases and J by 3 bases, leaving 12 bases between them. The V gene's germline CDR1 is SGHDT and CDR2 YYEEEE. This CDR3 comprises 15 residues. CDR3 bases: TGTGCCAGCAGCTTGGCTCTACTTGCTGAAGAGACCCAGTACTTC. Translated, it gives CASSLALLAEETQYF.

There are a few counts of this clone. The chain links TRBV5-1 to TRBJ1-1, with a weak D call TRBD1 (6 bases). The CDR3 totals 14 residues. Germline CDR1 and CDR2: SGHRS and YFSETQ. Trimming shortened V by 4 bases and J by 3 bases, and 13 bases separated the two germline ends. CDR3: CASSGGGGYTEAFF. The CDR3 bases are TGCGCCAGCAGCGGCGGGGGCGGATACACTGAAGCTTTCTTT. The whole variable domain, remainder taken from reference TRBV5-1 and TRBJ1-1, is KAGVTQTPRYLIKTRGQQVTLSCSPISGHRSVSWYQQTPGQGLQFLFEYFSETQRNKGNFPGRFSGRQFSNSRSEMNVSTLELGDSALYLCASSGGGGYTEAFFGQGTRLTVV.

In nucleotides, the CDR3 is TGTGCCAGCAGCGTGGGACAGTTATCTGGAAACACCATATATTTT. Translated, it gives CASSVGQLSGNTIYF. The chain carries TRBV5-6 and TRBJ1-3, with TRBD1 identical over 7 bases. This CDR3 has 15 residues. Germline V gene sequence: CDR1 SGHDT, CDR2 YYEEEE. V shed 4 bases and J 1 base; nucleotides not matched to a gene: 5.

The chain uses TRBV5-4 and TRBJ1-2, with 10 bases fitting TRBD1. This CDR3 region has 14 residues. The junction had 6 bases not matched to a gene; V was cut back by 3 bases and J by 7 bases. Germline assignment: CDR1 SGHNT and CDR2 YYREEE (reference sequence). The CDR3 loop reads CASSYLTGGSGYTF. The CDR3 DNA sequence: TGTGCCAGCAGCTACCTGACAGGGGGCTCTGGCTACACCTTC.

CDR3 region: CASSQGRGTEAFF. CDR3 in DNA: TGCGCCAGCAGTCAAGGGCGGGGTACTGAAGCTTTCTTT. This sequence joins TRBV10-2 and TRBJ1-1, with D hard to call. V shed 5 bases and J shed 5 bases, with 12 bases lying between them. The CDR3 runs 13 residues. Germline CDR1 and CDR2: WSHSY and SAAADI.

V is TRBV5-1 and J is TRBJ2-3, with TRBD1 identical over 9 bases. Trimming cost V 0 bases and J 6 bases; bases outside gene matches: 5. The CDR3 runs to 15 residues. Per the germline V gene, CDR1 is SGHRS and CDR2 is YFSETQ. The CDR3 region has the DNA TGCGCCAGCAGCTTGGAGACAGGGGGTCGGGATACGCAGTATTTT. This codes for CASSLETGGRDTQYF.

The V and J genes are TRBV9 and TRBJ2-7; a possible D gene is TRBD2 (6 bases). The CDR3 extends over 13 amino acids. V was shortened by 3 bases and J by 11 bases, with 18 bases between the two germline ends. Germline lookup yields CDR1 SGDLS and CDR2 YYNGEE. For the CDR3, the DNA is TGTGCCAGCAGCGAGGGGCCCTCCGGGGAGGAGTACTTC. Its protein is CASSEGPSGEEYF.

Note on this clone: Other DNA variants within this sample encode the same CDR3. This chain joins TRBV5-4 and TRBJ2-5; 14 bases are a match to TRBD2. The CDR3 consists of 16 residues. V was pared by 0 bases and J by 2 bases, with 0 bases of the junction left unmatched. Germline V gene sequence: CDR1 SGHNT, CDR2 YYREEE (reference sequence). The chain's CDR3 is CASSLGLAGGQETQYF. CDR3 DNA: TGTGCCAGCAGCTTGGGACTAGCGGGGGGGCAAGAGACCCAGTACTTC.

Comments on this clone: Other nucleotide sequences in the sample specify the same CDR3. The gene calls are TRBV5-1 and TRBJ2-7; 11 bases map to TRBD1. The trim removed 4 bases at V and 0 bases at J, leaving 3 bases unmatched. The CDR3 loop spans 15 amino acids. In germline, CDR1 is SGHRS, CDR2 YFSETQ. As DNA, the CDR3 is TGCGCCAGCAGCCTAGGACAGGGGGCCTCCTACGAGCAGTACTTC. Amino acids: CASSLGQGASYEQYF.

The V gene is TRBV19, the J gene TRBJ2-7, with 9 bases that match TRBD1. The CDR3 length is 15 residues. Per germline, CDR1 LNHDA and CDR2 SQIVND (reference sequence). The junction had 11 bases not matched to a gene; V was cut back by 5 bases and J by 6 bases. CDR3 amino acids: CASSSSGTGSSEQYF. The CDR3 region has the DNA TGTGCCAGTAGTTCCTCCGGGACAGGGTCTAGCGAGCAGTACTTC. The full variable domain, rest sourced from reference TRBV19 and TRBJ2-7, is DGGITQSPKYLFRKEGQNVTLSCEQNLNHDAMYWYRQDPGQGLRLIYYSQIVNDFQKGDIAEGYSVSREKKESFPLTVTSAQKNPTAFYLCASSSSGTGSSEQYFGPGTRLTVT.

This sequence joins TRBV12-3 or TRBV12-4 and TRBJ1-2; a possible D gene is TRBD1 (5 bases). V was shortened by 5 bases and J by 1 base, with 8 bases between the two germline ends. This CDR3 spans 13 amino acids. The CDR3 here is CASSPTVNYGYTF. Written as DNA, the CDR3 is TGTGCCAGCAGTCCGACAGTTAACTATGGCTACACCTTC.

CDR3 nucleotides: TGTGCCAGCAGCTTATCCCGACAGGGGGCGCGGGCGTTGTCTGAAGCTTTCTTT. Protein product: CASSLSRQGARALSEAFF. This chain links TRBV7-9 with TRBJ1-1; TRBD1 aligns across 10 bases. Germline CDR1 SEHNR, CDR2 FQNEAQ (reference sequence). The CDR3 has 18 amino acids. V was clipped by 2 bases and J by 6 bases; unmatched bases: 15.

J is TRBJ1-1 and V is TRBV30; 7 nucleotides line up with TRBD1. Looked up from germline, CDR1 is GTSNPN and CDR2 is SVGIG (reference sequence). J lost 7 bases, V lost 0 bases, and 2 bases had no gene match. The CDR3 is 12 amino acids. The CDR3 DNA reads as TGTGCCTGGAGTGTACAGGGGAATGAAGCTTTCTTT. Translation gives CAWSVQGNEAFF. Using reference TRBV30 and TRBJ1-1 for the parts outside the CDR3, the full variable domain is SQTIHQWPATLVQPVGSPLSLECTVEGTSNPNLYWYRQAAGRGLQLLFYSVGIGQISSEVPQNLSASRPQDRQFILSSKKLLLSDSGFYLCAWSVQGNEAFFGQGTRLTVV.

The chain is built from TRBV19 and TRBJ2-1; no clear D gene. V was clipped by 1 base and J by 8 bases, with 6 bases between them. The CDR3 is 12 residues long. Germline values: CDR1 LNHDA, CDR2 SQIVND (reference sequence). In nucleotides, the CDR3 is TGTGCCAGTAGTATAGCCACGGATGAGCAGTTCTTC. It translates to CASSIATDEQFF.